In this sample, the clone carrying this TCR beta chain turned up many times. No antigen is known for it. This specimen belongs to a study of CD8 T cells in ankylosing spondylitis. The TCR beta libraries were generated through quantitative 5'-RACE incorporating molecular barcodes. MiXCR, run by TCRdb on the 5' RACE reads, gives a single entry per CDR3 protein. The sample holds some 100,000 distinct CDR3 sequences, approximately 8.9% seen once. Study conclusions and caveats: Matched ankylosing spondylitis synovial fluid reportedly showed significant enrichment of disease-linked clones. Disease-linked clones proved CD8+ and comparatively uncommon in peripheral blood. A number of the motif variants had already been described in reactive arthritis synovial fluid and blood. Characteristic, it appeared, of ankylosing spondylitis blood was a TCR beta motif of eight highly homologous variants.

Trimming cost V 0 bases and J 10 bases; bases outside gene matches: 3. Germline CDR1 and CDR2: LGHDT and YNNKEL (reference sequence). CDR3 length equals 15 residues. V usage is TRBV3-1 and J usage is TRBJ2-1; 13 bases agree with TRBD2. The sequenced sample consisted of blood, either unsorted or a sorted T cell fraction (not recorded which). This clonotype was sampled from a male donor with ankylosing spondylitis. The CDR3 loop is CASSQELAGGREQFF. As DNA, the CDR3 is TGTGCCAGCAGCCAAGAACTAGCGGGAGGGAGAGAGCAGTTCTTC.